The 4 T cell receptor beta chains reported below all come from one sample, sequenced in a study of blood T cell repertoires in COVID-19. Measured with immunoSEQ multiplex PCR; TCRdb has only the in-frame clones, and not every one. Of about 170,000 clones listed, about 86% are singletons. The specimen sequenced was peripheral blood. These receptors came from a woman over 75 in a cohort sampled during active or convalescent COVID-19.

This chain joins TRBV23-1 and TRBJ2-1; the D gene is possibly TRBD1 (6 bases). TRBV23-1 is flagged as an ORF with uncertain function. There are 12 residues in the CDR3. Deletions cut 2 bases from V and 14 bases from J, with 13 bases between. Written as DNA, the CDR3 is TGCGCCAGCAGTCAAAAGGAACAGGGAGAGTTCTTC. Its protein product is CASSQKEQGEFF.

V and J are TRBV4-1 and TRBJ2-6; possible D gene TRBD1, 6 bases. The germline V gene has CDR1 MGHRA and CDR2 YSYEKL. The CDR3 loop spans 18 amino acids. Trimming took off 0 bases at V and 2 bases at J, with 14 bases between the two ends. The CDR3 protein is CASSQDLGARTGANVLTF. As DNA, the CDR3 is TGCGCCAGCAGCCAAGACCTGGGGGCGAGAACTGGGGCCAACGTCCTGACTTTC.

The chain couples TRBV7-9 to TRBJ2-5, with 10 positions matching TRBD2. This CDR3 contains 16 residues. From germline, CDR1 is SEHNR and CDR2 FQNEAQ (reference sequence). The ends lost 6 bases at V and 0 bases at J; junction bases unmatched: 7. The CDR3 DNA sequence: TGTGCCAGCAGTTTTATAGCGGGGGGCCACCAAGAGACCCAGTACTTC. This gives the protein CASSFIAGGHQETQYF.

The gene calls are TRBV11-2 and TRBJ1-2; 8 bases align to TRBD1. The length of the CDR3 is 17 residues. Germline V gene data show CDR1 as SGHAT and CDR2 as FQNNGV. J lost 4 bases, V lost 4 bases, and 14 bases had no gene match. CDR3 DNA sequence: TGTGCCAGCAGCTCCTCATCGATCTCGACAGGGGTCTATGGCTACACCTTC. Its protein product is CASSSSSISTGVYGYTF.